This TCR beta chain was captured by sequencing in a study of post-analysis software for immune sequencing data. The CDR3 loop spans 18 amino acids. V lost 5 bases and J lost 3; bases outside the gene matches: 15. Germline loops: CDR1 SGHTA, CDR2 FQGNSA. Study conclusions and caveats: Five or six TRBV segments, including TRBV5-6, TRBV5-1 and TRBV20-1, were more frequent in patients than controls.

Incorporated into the TCR beta cDNA libraries were unique molecular identifiers, which served to reduce PCR and sequencing biases. TCRdb called the PCR reads again in MiXCR, with one record for every CDR3 protein. The table lists about 200,000 distinct CDR3 sequences, about 30% of them singletons. This clonotype came up many times. Antigen: not known. This TCR came from a girl under 18 with multiple sclerosis. The sequencing sample was made of blood. The rearrangement uses TRBV7-2 and TRBJ2-3; 9 bases are shared with TRBD2. For the CDR3, the DNA is TGTGCCAGCAGCCACCGGGGAAGCGCTAGCGGGAAGACAGATACGCAGTATTTT. This codes for CASSHRGSASGKTDTQYF.